A single sample gave rise to the 30 T cell receptor beta chains below, sequenced in a study of response to subunit inactivated influenza vaccine. TCRdb reanalysed the RT-PCR reads using MiXCR and keeps one entry per CDR3 protein. The repertoire holds roughly 700,000 distinct CDR3 sequences, with over 11% as singletons. Sequencing used PBMCs from blood, obtained 14 to 15 days before vaccination. These receptors originate from a middle-aged man who received an inactivated influenza vaccine.

The gene calls are TRBV3-1 and TRBJ2-4; D perhaps matches TRBD1 (6 bases). V was shortened by 2 bases and J by 9 bases, with 11 bases between the two germline ends. Germline CDR1 is LGHDT and CDR2 is YNNKEL (reference sequence). CDR3 length: 13 residues. Written as DNA, the CDR3 is TGTGCCAGCAGCCAATCGGACAGAGGCATTCAGTACTTC. It translates to CASSQSDRGIQYF.

The rearrangement links TRBV2 to TRBJ2-2; weak D call: TRBD2 (6 bases). V dropped 6 bases and J dropped 6 bases, with 11 bases sitting between them. Germline CDR1 and CDR2: SNHLY and FYNNEI. This CDR3 spans 13 amino acids. The CDR3 DNA is TGTGCCAGCAGGGGGGGAAGGTCCGGGGAGCTGTTTTTT. Translating it yields CASRGGRSGELFF.

The genes are TRBV6-2 or TRBV6-3 and TRBJ2-1, with 13 nucleotides matching TRBD2. The germline CDR1 and CDR2 sequences are MNHEY and SVGEGT. This CDR3 region has 16 residues. V trimming: 4 bases; J trimming: 7 bases; junction bases outside the gene matches: 7. The DNA of the CDR3 is TGTGCCAGCAGTTGGACACTAGCGGGGGGGTGGAATGAGCAGTTCTTC. Translated, it gives CASSWTLAGGWNEQFF.

The chain recombines TRBV12-3 or TRBV12-4 with TRBJ1-1; no reliable D call. V lost 7 bases to trimming and J lost 7 bases, with 16 bases between them. This CDR3 comprises 13 residues. CDR3 sequence: CASTLGKGGEAFF. The DNA for the CDR3 is TGTGCCAGCACCCTGGGGAAGGGCGGTGAAGCTTTCTTT.

This clonotype appeared many times. In nucleotides, the CDR3 is TGTGCCAGCAAAGGACAGGGAGCGAACACTGAAGCTTTCTTT. This gives the protein CASKGQGANTEAFF. This chain uses TRBV12-3 or TRBV12-4 with TRBJ1-1, with 8 nucleotides matching TRBD1. This CDR3 is built from 14 residues. The J segment lost 1 base and the V segment lost 7 bases, leaving 5 bases of the junction unmatched.

This clonotype was seen only a few times. The gene calls are TRBV7-8 and TRBJ2-1; 9 positions agree with TRBD1. The germline V gene has CDR1 SGHVS and CDR2 FQNEAQ. V lost 4 bases and J lost 9; bases outside the gene matches: 10. The CDR3 is made up of 15 amino acids. In DNA, the CDR3 is TGTGCCAGCAGCTGGTCCGGGACAGGGATGGGTGAGCAGTTCTTC. Translated, it gives CASSWSGTGMGEQFF.

The chain uses TRBV12-3 or TRBV12-4 and TRBJ1-1, with 8 bases identical to TRBD1. V was pared by 5 bases and J by 7 bases, with 9 bases of the junction left unmatched. The CDR3 runs 14 residues. This chain's CDR3 is CASSLATGGLEAFF. The CDR3 region has the DNA TGTGCCAGCAGTCTCGCCACAGGGGGGCTTGAAGCTTTCTTT.

This chain connects TRBV7-2 to TRBJ1-2, with no clear D. The CDR3 is 13 amino acids. Trimming shortened V by 5 bases and J by 1 base, and 8 bases separated the two germline ends. The germline V gene has CDR1 SGHTA and CDR2 FQGNSA. CDR3 DNA sequence: TGTGCCAGCAGCCCGACCTATAACTATGGCTACACCTTC. Translated: CASSPTYNYGYTF.

The CDR3 nucleotides are TGTGCCAGCAGTACCCGACTAGCGGGAGGGCCGGATGAGACCCAGTACTTC. Encoded protein: CASSTRLAGGPDETQYF. This chain links TRBV27 with TRBJ2-5; 14 bases map to TRBD2. Germline loops: CDR1 MNHEY, CDR2 SMNVEV (reference sequence). The J segment lost 5 bases and the V segment lost 5 bases, leaving 10 bases of the junction unmatched. CDR3 length: 17 amino acids.

J is TRBJ2-3 and V is TRBV19, with D tentatively TRBD2 (6 bases). The V gene's germline CDR1 is LNHDA and CDR2 SQIVND (reference sequence). This CDR3 contains 14 residues. V lost 4 bases, J lost 3 bases, and 11 bases lay in between. The CDR3 sequence is CASSTDSGTDTQYF. Here the CDR3 DNA reads TGTGCCAGTAGTACGGATAGCGGTACAGATACGCAGTATTTT.

The V gene is TRBV5-1, the J gene TRBJ2-5, with TRBD2 identical over 9 bases. V lost 4 bases, J lost 2 bases, and 18 bases stayed unmatched. The CDR3 runs 19 residues. Looked up from germline, CDR1 is SGHRS and CDR2 is YFSETQ. CDR3 sequence reads: CASSAPSEGASGVQETQYF. The CDR3 DNA is TGCGCCAGCAGCGCGCCCTCGGAGGGGGCTAGCGGGGTACAAGAGACCCAGTACTTC. Full variable domain (rest looked up from reference TRBV5-1 and TRBJ2-5): KAGVTQTPRYLIKTRGQQVTLSCSPISGHRSVSWYQQTPGQGLQFLFEYFSETQRNKGNFPGRFSGRQFSNSRSEMNVSTLELGDSALYLCASSAPSEGASGVQETQYFGPGTRLLVL.

The CDR3 spells CATSDLGDRGRTDTQYF. The CDR3 DNA sequence: TGTGCCACCAGTGATCTGGGGGACAGGGGACGCACAGATACGCAGTATTTT. This chain joins TRBV24-1 and TRBJ2-3; 10 bases are a match to TRBD1. The CDR3 extends over 17 amino acids. Unmatched junction bases numbered 6, after V lost 3 bases and J lost 1 base. Germline CDR1 KGHDR, CDR2 SFDVKD.

This clonotype appeared a few times. The CDR3 DNA is TGCGCCAGCAGCCAAGATGTGGGCGGCACCGGGAATACGCAGTATTTT. Its protein product is CASSQDVGGTGNTQYF. The chain carries TRBV4-3 and TRBJ2-3; D perhaps matches TRBD2 (5 bases). This CDR3 is built from 16 residues. CDR1 is LGHNA, CDR2 YSLEER, per germline. V was trimmed by 0 bases and J by 7 bases, leaving 17 bases between them.

The chain combines TRBV6-6 with TRBJ2-3, with D maybe TRBD2 (5 bases). This CDR3 has 13 amino acids. V shed 5 bases and J shed 4 bases, with 10 bases lying between them. CDR1 MNHNY and CDR2 SVGAGI come from the germline V gene (reference sequence). CDR3 nucleotide sequence: TGTGCCAGCAGTCGATCGGGATCAGATACGCAGTATTTT. Amino acids: CASSRSGSDTQYF.

This clonotype showed up just a few times. V is TRBV20-1 and J is TRBJ1-2, with 8 bases that match TRBD1. The CDR3 is made up of 13 amino acids. V lost 6 bases, J lost 4 bases, and 7 bases stayed unmatched. Germline loops: CDR1 DFQATT, CDR2 SNEGSKA (reference sequence). CDR3: CSAGTGPIYGYTF. The CDR3 DNA is TGCAGTGCCGGGACAGGTCCTATCTATGGCTACACCTTC.

The chain recombines TRBV20-1 with TRBJ2-3; D gene unclear. CDR3 length: 12 amino acids. V was clipped by 0 bases and J by 3 bases, with 4 bases between them. Germline V gene sequence: CDR1 DFQATT, CDR2 SNEGSKA (reference sequence). The CDR3 here is CSAREVTDTQYF. The DNA of the CDR3 is TGCAGTGCTAGAGAGGTAACAGATACGCAGTATTTT.

This clonotype was found a few times. The CDR3 nucleotides read TGTGCCAGCAGTGAATCCTCGACTAGCGGGGCAACAGATACGCAGTATTTT. Amino acid sequence: CASSESSTSGATDTQYF. The rearrangement joins TRBV25-1 to TRBJ2-3; 11 positions match TRBD2. J lost 3 bases, V lost 1 base, and 6 bases had no gene match. The germline CDR1 and CDR2 sequences are MGHDK and SYGVNS. CDR3 size: 17 residues.

This clonotype has a count of ten or more. The gene calls are TRBV4-2 and TRBJ1-2; 7 positions agree with TRBD1. The V gene's germline CDR1 is LGHNA and CDR2 YNFKEQ. Losses at the gene ends were 3 bases for V and 3 bases for J; bases not matched to a gene: 4. The CDR3 extends over 14 amino acids. In DNA, the CDR3 is TGTGCCAGCAGCCATACGGGGACAGACTATGGCTACACCTTC. Encoded protein: CASSHTGTDYGYTF.

This clonotype was seen a handful of times. The chain combines TRBV30 with TRBJ2-7, with TRBD1 as a possible D gene (5 bases). V shed 2 bases and J shed 2 bases, with 10 bases lying between them. Germline CDR1 is GTSNPN and CDR2 is SVGIG (reference sequence). The CDR3 spans 13 residues. CDR3 DNA sequence: TGTGCCTGGAGTCAGGGTTCTCCCTACGAGCAGTACTTC. Residues: CAWSQGSPYEQYF.

Regarding this clonotype: The junction does not match germline at one end; this may be a read error. The chain couples TRBV10-3 to TRBJ2-2, with 7 positions matching TRBD1. This CDR3 spans 14 amino acids. Germline lookup yields CDR1 ENHRY and CDR2 SYGVKD. CDR3 in amino acids: CANSEGAPAGELFF. In DNA, the CDR3 is TGTGCCAACAGTGAGGGGGCCCCGGCCGGGGAGCTGTTTTTT.

There are a few counts of this clonotype. The genes are TRBV20-1 and TRBJ1-6; 8 positions match TRBD1. V dropped 5 bases and J dropped 7; count of bases not matched to a gene: 7. CDR1 is DFQATT, CDR2 SNEGSKA, per germline (reference sequence). The CDR3 runs to 14 residues. In DNA, the CDR3 is TGCAGTGCTCACCTTGGACAGGGAAATTCACCCCTCCACTTT. This translates into CSAHLGQGNSPLHF.

A few counts support this clonotype. The rearrangement links TRBV12-3 or TRBV12-4 to TRBJ2-4; D is uncertain. Deletions cut 1 base from V and 4 bases from J, with 5 bases between. The CDR3 is made up of 13 amino acids. As DNA, the CDR3 is TGTGCCAGCAGTTTAGGCAGAAAAAACATTCAGTACTTC. Its translation is CASSLGRKNIQYF.

This chain connects TRBV28 to TRBJ1-1, with 9 bases aligning to TRBD1. Trimming at V came to 2 bases and at J to 0 bases, leaving 4 bases not matched to a gene. This CDR3 has 16 amino acids. The germline V gene encodes CDR1 MDHEN and CDR2 SYDVKM. CDR3: CASSLGGQGMNTEAFF. As DNA, the CDR3 is TGTGCCAGCAGTTTAGGGGGACAGGGAATGAACACTGAAGCTTTCTTT. Full variable domain (outside the CDR3, taken from reference TRBV28 and TRBJ1-1): DVKVTQSSRYLVKRTGEKVFLECVQDMDHENMFWYRQDPGLGLRLIYFSYDVKMKEKGDIPEGYSVSREKKERFSLILESASTNQTSMYLCASSLGGQGMNTEAFFGQGTRLTVV.

The rearrangement links TRBV10-3 to TRBJ1-1; possible D gene TRBD1, 6 bases. CDR3 size: 13 residues. V was cut by 6 bases and J by 0 bases, with 8 bases left in between. Germline V gene sequence: CDR1 ENHRY, CDR2 SYGVKD. In nucleotides, the CDR3 is TGTGCCATCAGCCGGGACATGAACACTGAAGCTTTCTTT. Its translation is CAISRDMNTEAFF.

The chain recombines TRBV11-2 with TRBJ1-1; 8 nucleotides line up with TRBD1. The V gene's germline CDR1 is SGHAT and CDR2 FQNNGV. The CDR3 runs to 19 residues. J lost 2 bases, V lost 5 bases, and 19 bases had no gene match. In DNA form, the CDR3 reads TGTGCCAGCAGCACAGCTAGTCCACCGAGGACAGGGAGAAACACTGAAGCTTTCTTT. Protein sequence: CASSTASPPRTGRNTEAFF.

This clonotype was counted only a few times. The V and J genes are TRBV18 and TRBJ2-1; 7 bases map to TRBD1. Trimming removed 2 bases from V and 7 bases from J; junction bases left unmatched: 17. Germline V gives CDR1 KGHSH, CDR2 LQKENI. The CDR3 covers 18 residues. The chain's CDR3 is CASSPKRRTGTEYNEQFF. As DNA, the CDR3 is TGTGCCAGCTCACCAAAAAGACGGACCGGGACAGAATATAATGAGCAGTTCTTC.

This clonotype was counted only a few times. The chain uses TRBV20-1 and TRBJ1-1; a weak D match, TRBD1 (5 bases). The CDR3 totals 16 residues. V was cut by 0 bases and J by 0 bases, with 14 bases left in between. CDR1 and CDR2 (germline): DFQATT, SNEGSKA (reference sequence). The CDR3 DNA is TGCAGTGCTAGAGACCCAAAGGGACCGTTGAACACTGAAGCTTTCTTT. It is translated as CSARDPKGPLNTEAFF.

This clonotype occurred a few times. The chain combines TRBV7-2 with TRBJ1-5; D perhaps matches TRBD1 (5 bases). The germline V and J ends were trimmed by 5 bases and 7 bases, with 18 bases remaining between them. Germline-derived CDR1 and CDR2 are SGHTA and FQGNSA. The CDR3 sequence is 15 residues long. Written as DNA, the CDR3 is TGTGCCAGCAGCCAGGGACGGTCCGGGGGGCAGCCCCAGCATTTT. Amino acids: CASSQGRSGGQPQHF.

This clonotype was seen only a few times. The chain employs TRBV7-9 and TRBJ1-5; 10 positions agree with TRBD1. This CDR3 region has 15 residues. Unmatched junction bases numbered 6, after V lost 5 bases and J lost 5 bases. CDR1 SEHNR and CDR2 FQNEAQ come from the germline V gene (reference sequence). CDR3 in amino acids: CASSPGTGAHQPQHF. Written as DNA, the CDR3 is TGTGCCAGCAGCCCCGGGACAGGGGCTCATCAGCCCCAGCATTTT.

This clonotype was found a few times. The CDR3 DNA sequence: TGTGCCAGCAGCTCTAATACAGGGGGCGCTTTCAATGAGCAGTTCTTC. This encodes CASSSNTGGAFNEQFF. The rearrangement joins TRBV11-2 to TRBJ2-1; 9 bases line up with TRBD1. V gave up 4 bases and J gave up 6 bases; unmatched junction bases: 10. Germline assignment: CDR1 SGHAT and CDR2 FQNNGV. The CDR3 runs to 16 residues.